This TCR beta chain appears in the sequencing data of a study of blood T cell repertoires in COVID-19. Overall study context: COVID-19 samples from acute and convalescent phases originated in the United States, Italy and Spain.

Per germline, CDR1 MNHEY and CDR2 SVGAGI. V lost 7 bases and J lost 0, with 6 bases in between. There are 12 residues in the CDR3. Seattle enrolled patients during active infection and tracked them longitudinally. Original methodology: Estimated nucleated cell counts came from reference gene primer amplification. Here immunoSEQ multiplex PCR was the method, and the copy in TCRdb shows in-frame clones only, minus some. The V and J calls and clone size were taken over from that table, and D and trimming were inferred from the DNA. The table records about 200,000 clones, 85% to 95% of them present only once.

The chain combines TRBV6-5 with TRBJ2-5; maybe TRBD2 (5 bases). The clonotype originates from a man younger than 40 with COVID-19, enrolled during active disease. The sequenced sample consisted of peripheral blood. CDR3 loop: CASIGDQETQYF. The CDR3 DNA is TGTGCCAGCATCGGGGACCAAGAGACCCAGTACTTC.